These T cell receptor beta chains were read from a single sample in a study of spatial heterogeneity in lung cancer. TCRdb re-called the 5' RACE reads with MiXCR, one entry per CDR3 protein. The data show some 83,000 distinct CDR3 sequences, 15% to 25% seen once. The sequenced sample was PBMCs, obtained at surgery. These receptors were obtained from a male donor with early-stage non-small cell lung cancer. The CDR3 runs from the conserved cysteine through the conserved F or W. The D gene is left open where the match is weak. Size values are once, few and many counts, or a class for expanded clones, and some rows have none.

TRBV6-2/TRBV6-3	few	NA	TRBJ1-1	CASSLGPTEAFF	TGTGCCAGCAGTTTGGGCCCCACTGAAGCTTTCTTT
TRBV28	NA	NA	TRBJ2-1	CASSPATSLGWGFF	TGTGCCAGCAGTCCAGCAACTAGCCTTGGGTGGGGGTTCTTC
TRBV7-9	NA	TRBD2	TRBJ2-5	CASSRLAETQYF	TGTGCCAGCAGCCGACTAGCTGAGACCCAGTACTTC
TRBV2	NA	NA	TRBJ1-5	CASSEMGQENQPQHF	TGTGCCAGCAGTGAAATGGGGCAGGAAAATCAGCCCCAGCATTTT
TRBV12-3/TRBV12-4	few	NA	TRBJ2-2	CASSLGPLAGELFF	TGTGCCAGCAGTTTGGGTCCGTTAGCCGGGGAGCTGTTTTTT
TRBV7-9	many	TRBD2	TRBJ2-7	CASSLGGGRDEQYF	TGTGCCAGCAGCTTAGGCGGGGGGAGGGACGAGCAGTACTTC
TRBV6-2/TRBV6-3	NA	NA	TRBJ1-6	CASTHREGNSPLHF	TGTGCCAGCACCCACAGGGAAGGAAATTCACCCCTCCACTTT
TRBV7-2	NA	TRBD1	TRBJ2-5	CASSSGQVETQYF	TGTGCCAGCAGCTCGGGACAGGTGGAGACCCAGTACTTC
TRBV18	few	NA	TRBJ1-5	CASSLVSNQPQHF	TGTGCCAGCTCCCTGGTGAGTAATCAGCCCCAGCATTTT
TRBV2	many	TRBD1	TRBJ2-1	CASSEGETGPNEQFF	TGTGCCAGCAGTGAAGGGGAGACAGGGCCCAATGAGCAGTTCTTC
TRBV7-6	once	NA	TRBJ2-6	CASSSTGFSGANVLTF	TGTGCCAGCAGCTCTACAGGCTTCTCTGGGGCCAACGTCCTGACTTTC
TRBV20-1	few	NA	TRBJ1-1	CSATGLTMNTEAFF	TGCAGTGCTACAGGGTTAACCATGAACACTGAAGCTTTCTTT
TRBV7-9	NA	NA	TRBJ2-3	CASSLILTVDTDTQYF	TGTGCCAGCAGCTTAATTTTGACAGTTGACACAGATACGCAGTATTTT
TRBV27	NA	NA	TRBJ1-4	CASWGGSSNEKLFF	TGTGCCAGCTGGGGGGGCTCGTCTAATGAAAAACTGTTTTTT
TRBV12-3/TRBV12-4	NA	NA	TRBJ1-1	CASSSRGVKAEEAFF	TGTGCCAGCAGTTCCAGGGGTGTTAAGGCAGAAGAAGCTTTCTTT
TRBV12-3/TRBV12-4	many	NA	TRBJ2-5	CASSLNTGQETQYF	TGTGCCAGCAGTTTAAATACAGGTCAAGAGACCCAGTACTTC
TRBV21-1	few	NA	TRBJ1-1	CASSKGRWDPDEGFF	TGTGCCAGCAGCAAAGGCCGATGGGACCCCGACGAAGGTTTCTTT
TRBV11-3	NA	NA	TRBJ2-3	CASSLGGSSLNTQYF	TGTGCCAGCAGCTTAGGAGGTAGCTCACTCAATACGCAGTATTTT
TRBV7-9	NA	TRBD1	TRBJ2-6	CASSFARGNSGANVLTF	TGTGCCAGCAGCTTCGCCAGGGGGAACTCTGGGGCCAACGTCCTGACTTTC
TRBV10-3	many	TRBD2	TRBJ2-7	CAIRDDIAGGSYEQYF	TGTGCCATCAGGGACGATATAGCGGGAGGCTCCTACGAGCAGTACTTC
TRBV21-1	NA	NA	TRBJ1-2	CASKRSLFSLQSGDGYTF	TGTGCCAGCAAGAGGTCGTTGTTCTCCCTACAAAGTGGAGATGGCTACACCTTC
TRBV24-1	NA	NA	TRBJ2-3	CATRGRQSSTDTQYF	TGTGCCACCAGGGGCAGACAGTCTAGCACAGATACGCAGTATTTT
TRBV7-9	few	NA	TRBJ2-1	CASSFSGALNEQFF	TGTGCCAGCAGCTTCTCCGGGGCCCTCAATGAGCAGTTCTTC
TRBV28	NA	NA	TRBJ2-1	CASGPASMSSYNEQFF	TGTGCCAGCGGCCCGGCTAGCATGAGCTCCTACAATGAGCAGTTCTTC
TRBV28	NA	NA	TRBJ2-1	CASTPPQSSYNEQFF	TGTGCCAGCACTCCGCCCCAGAGCTCCTACAATGAGCAGTTCTTC
TRBV10-3	many	NA	TRBJ1-5	CATSGAGSNQPQHF	TGTGCCACCAGTGGGGCAGGGAGCAATCAGCCCCAGCATTTT
TRBV7-8	NA	NA	TRBJ1-2	CASSLAEQGTYGYTF	TGTGCCAGCAGCTTAGCCGAACAGGGTACCTATGGCTACACCTTC
TRBV15	NA	NA	TRBJ2-6	CATRQGPSGANVLTF	TGTGCCACCAGACAAGGACCCTCTGGGGCCAACGTCCTGACTTTC
TRBV7-2	few	NA	TRBJ1-3	CASSLSPYSGNTIYF	TGTGCCAGCAGCTTAAGTCCCTATTCTGGAAACACCATATATTTT
TRBV5-8	NA	NA	TRBJ2-3	CASSLLKDTQYF	TGTGCCAGCAGCTTACTTAAAGATACGCAGTATTTT
TRBV5-1	NA	NA	TRBJ2-5	CASSLDEETQYF	TGCGCCAGCAGCTTGGACGAAGAGACCCAGTACTTC
TRBV4-3	NA	NA	TRBJ1-2	CASSQQHRDYRYTF	TGCGCCAGCAGCCAGCAACATAGGGATTACCGATACACCTTC
TRBV7-9	many	NA	TRBJ2-1	CASSQDNSYNEQFF	TGTGCCAGCAGTCAAGACAACTCCTACAATGAGCAGTTCTTC
TRBV7-9	few	NA	TRBJ2-1	CASGLTGVNEQFF	TGTGCCAGCGGTTTAACGGGAGTAAATGAGCAGTTCTTC
TRBV12-3/TRBV12-4	NA	NA	TRBJ2-3	CASSPVSGVATDTQYF	TGTGCCAGCAGTCCGGTTTCGGGGGTCGCCACAGATACGCAGTATTTT
TRBV20-1	once	TRBD1	TRBJ1-4	CSARRGQNNEKLFF	TGCAGTGCTAGAAGGGGGCAGAATAATGAAAAACTGTTTTTT
TRBV7-3	NA	TRBD1	TRBJ2-5	CASSSSPGQGETQYF	TGTGCCAGCAGCTCCAGTCCGGGACAGGGAGAGACCCAGTACTTC
TRBV20-1	NA	TRBD1	TRBJ2-7	CSARPTGKYEQYF	TGCAGTGCTAGACCGACAGGGAAGTACGAGCAGTACTTC
TRBV10-3	few	NA	TRBJ2-1	CAISGGSLSSYNEQFF	TGTGCCATCAGTGGGGGGTCGTTAAGCTCCTACAATGAGCAGTTCTTC
TRBV18	NA	NA	TRBJ2-2	CASSPRRGEITGELFF	TGTGCCAGCTCGCCACGAAGGGGCGAAATCACCGGGGAGCTGTTTTTT
TRBV7-9	NA	TRBD1	TRBJ1-1	CASSQAGQGITEAFF	TGTGCCAGCAGCCAGGCGGGACAGGGGATCACTGAAGCTTTCTTT
TRBV27	NA	NA	TRBJ2-3	CASTLRLASTDTQYF	TGTGCCAGCACCCTCCGGCTAGCGAGCACAGATACGCAGTATTTT
TRBV20-1	NA	TRBD1	TRBJ1-1	CSAFTLQGGDTEAFF	TGCAGTGCTTTTACTCTACAGGGGGGGGACACTGAAGCTTTCTTT
TRBV7-9	many	NA	TRBJ2-3	CASSLAVADTQYF	TGTGCCAGCAGCTTAGCTGTCGCAGATACGCAGTATTTT
TRBV10-3	once	NA	TRBJ2-3	CAITAGEGATDTQYF	TGTGCCATCACTGCCGGCGAAGGGGCTACAGATACGCAGTATTTT
TRBV28	NA	TRBD2	TRBJ2-3	CASSSARGGRTDTQYF	TGTGCCAGCAGTTCCGCCCGGGGGGGCAGGACAGATACGCAGTATTTT
TRBV6-2/TRBV6-3	few	TRBD1	TRBJ2-7	CASTGTGTYEQYF	TGTGCCAGCACCGGGACAGGAACCTACGAGCAGTACTTC
TRBV30	many	TRBD2	TRBJ2-5	CAWGTSVYQETQYF	TGTGCCTGGGGGACTAGCGTTTACCAAGAGACCCAGTACTTC
TRBV5-1	NA	TRBD2	TRBJ2-5	CASSSGSGETQYF	TGCGCCAGCAGCTCGGGTAGCGGGGAGACCCAGTACTTC
TRBV27	NA	NA	TRBJ2-5	CASSPRRGTAQVQETQYF	TGTGCCAGCAGTCCCAGACGGGGGACTGCTCAGGTACAAGAGACCCAGTACTTC
TRBV2	NA	TRBD1	TRBJ2-5	CASRSQGTGGLKTQYF	TGTGCCAGCAGGAGCCAGGGGACAGGGGGCTTGAAGACCCAGTACTTC
TRBV19	NA	TRBD1	TRBJ2-3	CASTRWGQGSTDTQYF	TGTGCCAGTACCCGATGGGGACAGGGAAGCACAGATACGCAGTATTTT